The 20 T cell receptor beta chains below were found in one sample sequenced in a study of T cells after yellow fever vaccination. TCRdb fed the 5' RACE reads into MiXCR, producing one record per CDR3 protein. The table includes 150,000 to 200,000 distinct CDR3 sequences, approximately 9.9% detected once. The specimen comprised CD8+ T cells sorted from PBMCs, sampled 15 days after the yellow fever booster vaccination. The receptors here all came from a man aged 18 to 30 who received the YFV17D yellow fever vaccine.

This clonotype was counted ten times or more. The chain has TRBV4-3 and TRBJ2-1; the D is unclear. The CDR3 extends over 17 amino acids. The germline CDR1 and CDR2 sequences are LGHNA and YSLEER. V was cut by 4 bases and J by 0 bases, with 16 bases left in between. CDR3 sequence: CASSPDFPGSSYNEQFF. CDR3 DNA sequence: TGCGCCAGCAGCCCTGATTTCCCAGGCAGCTCCTACAATGAGCAGTTCTTC.

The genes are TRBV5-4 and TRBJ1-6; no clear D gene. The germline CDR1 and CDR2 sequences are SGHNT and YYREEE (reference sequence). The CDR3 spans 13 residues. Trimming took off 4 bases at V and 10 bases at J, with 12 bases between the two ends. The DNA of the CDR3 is TGTGCCAGCAGCCCTACGGCAGGCTCACCCCTCCACTTT. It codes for CASSPTAGSPLHF.

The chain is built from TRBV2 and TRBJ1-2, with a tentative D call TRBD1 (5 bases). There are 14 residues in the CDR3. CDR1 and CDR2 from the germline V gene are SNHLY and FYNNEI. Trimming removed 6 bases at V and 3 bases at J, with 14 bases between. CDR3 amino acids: CASRGTESYYGYTF. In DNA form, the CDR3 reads TGTGCCAGCAGAGGGACCGAATCTTACTATGGCTACACCTTC. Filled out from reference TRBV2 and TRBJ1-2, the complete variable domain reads EPEVTQTPSHQVTQMGQEVILRCVPISNHLYFYWYRQILGQKVEFLVSFYNNEISEKSEIFDDQFSVERPDGSNFTLKIRSTKLEDSAMYFCASRGTESYYGYTFGSGTRLTVV.

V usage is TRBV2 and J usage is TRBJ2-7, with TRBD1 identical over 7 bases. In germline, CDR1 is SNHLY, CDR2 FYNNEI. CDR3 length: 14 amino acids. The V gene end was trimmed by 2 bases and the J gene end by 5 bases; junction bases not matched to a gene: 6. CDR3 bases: TGTGCCAGCAGTGAACGACAGGGTCTCGACGAGCAGTACTTC. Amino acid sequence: CASSERQGLDEQYF.

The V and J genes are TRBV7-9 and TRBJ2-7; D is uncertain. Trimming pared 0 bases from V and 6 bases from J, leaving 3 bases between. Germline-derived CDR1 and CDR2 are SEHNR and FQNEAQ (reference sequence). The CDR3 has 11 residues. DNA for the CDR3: TGTGCCAGCAGCTTAGCACTCGAGCAGTACTTC. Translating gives CASSLALEQYF. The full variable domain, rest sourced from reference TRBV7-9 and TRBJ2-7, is DTGVSQNPRHKITKRGQNVTFRCDPISEHNRLYWYRQTLGQGPEFLTYFQNEAQLEKSRLLSDRFSAERPKGSFSTLEIQRTEQGDSAMYLCASSLALEQYFGPGTRLTVT.

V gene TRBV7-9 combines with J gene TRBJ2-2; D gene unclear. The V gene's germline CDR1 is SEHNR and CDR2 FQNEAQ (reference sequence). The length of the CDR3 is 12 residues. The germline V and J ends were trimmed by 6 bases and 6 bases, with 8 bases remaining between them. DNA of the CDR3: TGTGCCAGCAGTCCATGGGCCGGGGAGCTGTTTTTT. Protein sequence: CASSPWAGELFF.

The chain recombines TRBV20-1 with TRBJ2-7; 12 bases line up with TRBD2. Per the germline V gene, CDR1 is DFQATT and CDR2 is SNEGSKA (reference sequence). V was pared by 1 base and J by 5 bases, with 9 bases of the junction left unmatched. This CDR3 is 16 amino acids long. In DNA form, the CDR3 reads TGCAGTGCTAGAGGGCCTAGCGGGGGGGCCTCAAACGAGCAGTACTTC. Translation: CSARGPSGGASNEQYF.

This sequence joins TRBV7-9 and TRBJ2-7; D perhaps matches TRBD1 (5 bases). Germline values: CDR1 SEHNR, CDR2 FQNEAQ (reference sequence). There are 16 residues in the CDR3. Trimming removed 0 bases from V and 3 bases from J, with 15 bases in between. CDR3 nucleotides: TGTGCCAGCAGCTTAGCTTACGGCAGGGCAATCTACGAGCAGTACTTC. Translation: CASSLAYGRAIYEQYF.

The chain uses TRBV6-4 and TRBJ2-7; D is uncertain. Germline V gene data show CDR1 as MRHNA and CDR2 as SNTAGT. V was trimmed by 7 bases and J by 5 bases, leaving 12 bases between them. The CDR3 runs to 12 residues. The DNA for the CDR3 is TGTGCCAGCATCGACGGTAGGGACGAGCAGTACTTC. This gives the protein CASIDGRDEQYF.

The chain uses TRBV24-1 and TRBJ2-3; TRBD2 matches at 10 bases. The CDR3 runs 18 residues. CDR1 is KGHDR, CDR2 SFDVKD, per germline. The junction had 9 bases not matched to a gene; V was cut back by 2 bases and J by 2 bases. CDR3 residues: CATSDSRASGRYTDTQYF. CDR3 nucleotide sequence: TGTGCCACCAGTGATTCCAGAGCTAGCGGGAGATACACAGATACGCAGTATTTT.

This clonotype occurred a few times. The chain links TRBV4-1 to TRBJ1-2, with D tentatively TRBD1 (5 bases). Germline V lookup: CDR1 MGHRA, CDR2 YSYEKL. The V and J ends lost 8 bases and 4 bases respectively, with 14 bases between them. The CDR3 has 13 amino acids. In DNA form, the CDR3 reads TGCGCCAGCTTTGGGACTGAAAGCTATGGCTACACCTTC. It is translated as CASFGTESYGYTF.

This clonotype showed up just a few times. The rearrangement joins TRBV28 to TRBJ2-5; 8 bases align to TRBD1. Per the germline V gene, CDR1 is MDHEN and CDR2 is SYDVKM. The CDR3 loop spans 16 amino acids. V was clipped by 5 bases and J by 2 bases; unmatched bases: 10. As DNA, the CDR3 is TGTGCCAGCAGTGCGCCCCGGACAGGGTTACAAGAGACCCAGTACTTC. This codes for CASSAPRTGLQETQYF.

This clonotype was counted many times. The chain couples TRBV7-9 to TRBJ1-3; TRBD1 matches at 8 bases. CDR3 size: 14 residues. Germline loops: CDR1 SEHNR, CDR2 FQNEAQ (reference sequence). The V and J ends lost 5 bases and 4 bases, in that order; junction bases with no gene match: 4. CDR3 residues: CASSRTGSGNTIYF. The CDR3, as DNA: TGTGCCAGCAGCCGGACAGGGTCAGGAAACACCATATATTTT.

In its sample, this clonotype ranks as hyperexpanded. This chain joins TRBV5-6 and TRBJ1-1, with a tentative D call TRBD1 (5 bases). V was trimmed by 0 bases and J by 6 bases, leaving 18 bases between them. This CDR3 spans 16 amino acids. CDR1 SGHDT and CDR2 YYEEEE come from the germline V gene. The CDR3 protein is CASSLEGYGTPAEAFF. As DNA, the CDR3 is TGTGCCAGCAGCTTGGAAGGGTACGGGACGCCGGCTGAAGCTTTCTTT.

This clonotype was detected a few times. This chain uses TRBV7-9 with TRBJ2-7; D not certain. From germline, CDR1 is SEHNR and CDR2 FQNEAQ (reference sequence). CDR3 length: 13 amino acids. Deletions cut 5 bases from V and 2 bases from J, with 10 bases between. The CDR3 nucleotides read TGTGCCAGCAGCCCTACTCATACCTACGAGCAGTACGTC. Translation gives CASSPTHTYEQYV.

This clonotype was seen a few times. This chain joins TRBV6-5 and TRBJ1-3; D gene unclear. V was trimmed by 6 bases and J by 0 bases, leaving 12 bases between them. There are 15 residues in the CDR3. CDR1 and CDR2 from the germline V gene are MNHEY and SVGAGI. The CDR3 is CASSPSYSSGNTIYF. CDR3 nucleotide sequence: TGTGCCAGCAGCCCATCTTATAGCTCTGGAAACACCATATATTTT.

Here the CDR3 reads CASSLVSGMHEQYF. The CDR3 nucleotides read TGTGCCAGCAGCTTAGTGTCGGGAATGCACGAGCAGTACTTC. This sequence joins TRBV7-2 and TRBJ2-7, with D perhaps TRBD2 (5 bases). The CDR3 runs to 14 residues. Germline-derived CDR1 and CDR2 are SGHTA and FQGNSA. Trimming pared 1 base from V and 5 bases from J, leaving 12 bases between.

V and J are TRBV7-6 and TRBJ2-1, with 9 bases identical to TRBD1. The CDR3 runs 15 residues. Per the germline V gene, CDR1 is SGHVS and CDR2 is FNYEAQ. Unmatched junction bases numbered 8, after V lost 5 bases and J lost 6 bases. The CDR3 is CASSERGQGSNEQFF. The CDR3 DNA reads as TGTGCCAGCAGCGAACGGGGACAGGGTAGCAATGAGCAGTTCTTC.

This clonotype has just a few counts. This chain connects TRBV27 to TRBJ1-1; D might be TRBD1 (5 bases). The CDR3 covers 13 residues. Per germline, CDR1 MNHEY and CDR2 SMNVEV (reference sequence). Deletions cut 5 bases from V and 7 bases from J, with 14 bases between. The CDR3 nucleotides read TGTGCCAGCAGTCCCATCCGGGGGGGTGAAGCTTTCTTT. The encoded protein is CASSPIRGGEAFF.

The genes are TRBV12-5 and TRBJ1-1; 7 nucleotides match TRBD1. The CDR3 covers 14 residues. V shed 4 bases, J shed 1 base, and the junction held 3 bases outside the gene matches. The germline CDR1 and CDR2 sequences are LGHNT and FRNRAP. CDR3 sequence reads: CASGSDRWNTEAFF. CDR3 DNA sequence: TGTGCTAGTGGTTCGGACAGGTGGAACACTGAAGCTTTCTTT.